This entry features one TCR beta chain sequence. Its target is unknown. The CDR3 consists of 12 residues. V shed 6 bases, J shed 3 bases, and the junction held 5 bases outside the gene matches. Per germline, CDR1 SQVTM and CDR2 ANQGSEA. These data originate in a study of cytomegalovirus exposure and HLA in healthy donors. Produced via immunoSEQ multiplex PCR; TCRdb's table is partial and in-frame only. The sample holds about 250,000 clones, roughly nine tenths seen once. General study results and limits: The tendency of first-cohort TCR clusters to co-occur in the approximately 120 validation repertoires was identified by a subsequent analysis.

Material for sequencing was PBMCs. The source of this sequence is a young man in good health and CMV-seropositive. This chain connects TRBV29-1 to TRBJ2-7; 7 nucleotides line up with TRBD1. Here the CDR3 DNA reads TGCAGCGTGGGGGACAGTCACTACGAGCAGTACTTC. Encoded protein: CSVGDSHYEQYF.